This T cell receptor beta chain was sequenced for a study of CD8 T cells in Susac syndrome. CDR3 length: 12 residues. V dropped 5 bases and J dropped 8 bases, with 15 bases sitting between them. Per the germline V gene, CDR1 is SQVTM and CDR2 is ANQGSEA. The RNA input was roughly 0.45 to 1 ug, and it was reverse transcribed with random hexamers. It was immunoSEQ multiplex PCR that amplified TCR beta CDR3 across 54 Vbeta and 13 Jbeta. TCRdb processed the immunoSEQ multiplex PCR reads anew with MiXCR; each CDR3 protein has one entry. The sample contains approximately 180,000 distinct CDR3 sequences, roughly 94% of which appear only once.

The sequence was obtained from a human donor with Susac syndrome. The sample consisted of CD4+ T cells from PBMCs. The genes are TRBV29-1 and TRBJ1-2, with D possibly TRBD1 on 6 matching bases. The CDR3 coding sequence is TGCAGCGTTCAACAGGGATTTCTGGGCTACACCTTC. Translating gives CSVQQGFLGYTF.